This entry concerns a single T cell receptor (beta chain). Its binding antigen is unknown. No qualities accompany the bases; no much larger clone lies one base away. This entry is derived from a study of T-cell memory formation after mild COVID-19 (dated by TCRdb to the early 2020s). With respect to the entire study: TCR sequence clusters from the two donors were found to be largely donor specific. In two donors, T-cell clones that expanded and contracted after mild COVID-19 were tracked by sequencing TCRalpha and TCRbeta repertoires over time. The cohort was made up of two young adult volunteers, one female and one male, who were previously healthy.

Instrument used: Illumina NovaSeq 6000. TCRalpha and TCRbeta cDNA libraries were built by 5'RACE with constant-segment primers, adding sample barcodes and unique molecular identifiers. RNA was extracted from every sample with Trizol reagent. Library amplification was performed in two PCR steps, and a second sample barcode and Illumina TruSeq adapters were introduced in the second step. Sequencing of the libraries was done on an Illumina NovaSeq, producing 2 x 150 bp paired-end reads. As for the authors' bioinformatics: Reads were demultiplexed and collapsed into UMI-guided consensus sequences with migec v1.2.7. Using mixcr v2.1.11, UMI consensuses were aligned to TRA and TRB V and J templates and then assembled into clonotypes. Expanded or contracted clonotypes were those called significant by both edgeR and NoisET, with noise models trained on biological replicates. For edgeR calls, the cutoffs were a false discovery rate-adjusted p below 0.01 and a log2 fold-change threshold of 1. PCA with hierarchical clustering of max-normalized trajectories of the 1000 most abundant clonotypes was used as exploratory dynamics analysis. The CD4 or CD8 phenotype of responding clones was assigned using the separately sequenced CD4+ and CD8+ repertoires. Clones were called with MiXCR by TCRdb after fastp trimmed the public reads at Q25, and only in-frame beta chains were retained. Rows merge per CDR3 protein into single entries with the most common DNA and genes. TCRdb assigned the V and J calls; the authors' analysis was not used. The sample contains about 450,000 distinct CDR3 sequences, less than 25% of them found a single time. The ten largest clones represent less than 15% of the sample.

PBMCs were isolated by Ficoll-Paque density gradient centrifugation. What the research found in general, with its limitations: The study included only a couple of mild cases, and larger cohorts that include severe cases with pre-infection samples were judged to be necessary. Some responding clones were found in pre-infection memory, which suggests that pre-existing cross-reactive memory T cells took part in the SARS-CoV-2 response. SARS-CoV-2 specificity of the second-wave clones peaking on day 37 was not confirmed. Balanced CD4/CD8 phenotypes were observed for clones contracting from day 15 to 85, whereas a bias towards CD4+ was observed for a second wave of clones expanding from day 15 to 37. Contracting CD4+ clones were located mainly in the CM and EM memory subsets, whereas CD8+ clones were found to be enriched in EMRA.

This receptor was obtained from an adult woman who had mild COVID-19 (a few samples of this study predate the infection). The sample titles of this study are shuffled in the database, so cell type and time point are left out; the donor was told from shared clones. Source material: PBMCs or a T cell subset sorted from them (not recorded which).

CDR3 reads: CAWSPLTSGSPYEQYF. The sequenced DNA is TGTGCCTGGAGTCCTCTGACTAGCGGGAGCCCCTACGAGCAGTACTTC. The chain is encoded by TRBV30 joined to TRBJ2-7; 12 bases in the middle match TRBD2. The V end gives up 2 bases and the J end 2 bases, leaving 7 bases in the junction not matched to a gene. The CDR1 and CDR2 encoded by the germline V gene (reference sequence) are GTSNPN and SVGIG. Inclusive of the bounding cysteine and phenylalanine, the CDR3 is 16 residues long. Only the CDR3 portion is preserved as DNA: 48 bases, with reading frame beginning at the first base.